Here is one TCR beta chain with its context. Its antigen is still unknown. The data derive from a study of T cell responses to AZD1222 COVID-19 vaccine. About the research overall: Both about-4-week and about-12-week second-dose recipients were combined. Overall study findings and caveats: It should be noted that donors were predominantly white British and more often female, and clonal diversity was possibly underestimated.

The data were produced by immunoSEQ multiplex PCR, yet TCRdb's version contains in-frame clones alone and is incomplete. In the table there are more than 95,000 clones, about nine tenths of which are singletons. Trimming removed 7 bases from V and 5 bases from J, with 15 bases in between. The length of the CDR3 is 14 residues. Germline CDR1 is MDHEN and CDR2 is SYDVKM. The input for sequencing was peripheral blood, taken on day 0 of AZD1222 vaccination. The chain carries TRBV28 and TRBJ1-3; D possibly corresponds to TRBD1 (5 bases). This TCR came from an adult in good health. DNA for the CDR3: TGTGCCAGCACCGCTCCGGGACCACGAAACACCATATATTTT. This translates into CASTAPGPRNTIYF.